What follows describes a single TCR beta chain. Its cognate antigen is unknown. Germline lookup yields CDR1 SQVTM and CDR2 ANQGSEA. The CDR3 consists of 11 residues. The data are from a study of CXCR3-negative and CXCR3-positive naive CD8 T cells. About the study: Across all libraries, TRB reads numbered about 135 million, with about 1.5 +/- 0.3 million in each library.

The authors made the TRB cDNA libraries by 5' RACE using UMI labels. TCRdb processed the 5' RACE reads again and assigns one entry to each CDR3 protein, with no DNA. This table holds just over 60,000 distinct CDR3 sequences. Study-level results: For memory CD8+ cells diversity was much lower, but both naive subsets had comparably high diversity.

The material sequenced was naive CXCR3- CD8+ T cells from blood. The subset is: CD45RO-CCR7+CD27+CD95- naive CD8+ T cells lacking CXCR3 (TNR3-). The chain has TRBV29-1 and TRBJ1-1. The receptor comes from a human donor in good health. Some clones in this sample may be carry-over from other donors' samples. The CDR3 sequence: CSAGVNTEAFF.